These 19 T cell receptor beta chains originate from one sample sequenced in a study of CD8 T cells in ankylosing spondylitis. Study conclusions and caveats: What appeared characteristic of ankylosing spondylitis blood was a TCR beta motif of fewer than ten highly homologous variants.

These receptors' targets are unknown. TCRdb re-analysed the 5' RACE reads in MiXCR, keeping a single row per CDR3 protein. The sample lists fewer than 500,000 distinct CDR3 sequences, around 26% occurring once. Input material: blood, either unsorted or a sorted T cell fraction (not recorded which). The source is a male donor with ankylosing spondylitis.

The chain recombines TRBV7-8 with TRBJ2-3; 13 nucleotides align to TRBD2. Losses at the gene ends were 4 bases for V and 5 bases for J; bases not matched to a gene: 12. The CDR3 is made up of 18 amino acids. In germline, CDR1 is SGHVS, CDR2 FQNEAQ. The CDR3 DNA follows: TGTGCCAGCAGCTACTTGAGGACTAGCGGGAGAAGGATAGATACGCAGTATTTT. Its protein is CASSYLRTSGRRIDTQYF.

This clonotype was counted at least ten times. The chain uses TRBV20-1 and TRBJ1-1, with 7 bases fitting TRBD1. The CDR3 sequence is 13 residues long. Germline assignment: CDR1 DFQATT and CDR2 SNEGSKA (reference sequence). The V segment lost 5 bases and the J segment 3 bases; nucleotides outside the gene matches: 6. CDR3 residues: CSAEAGGDTEAFF. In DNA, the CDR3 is TGCAGTGCTGAGGCAGGGGGAGACACTGAAGCTTTCTTT.

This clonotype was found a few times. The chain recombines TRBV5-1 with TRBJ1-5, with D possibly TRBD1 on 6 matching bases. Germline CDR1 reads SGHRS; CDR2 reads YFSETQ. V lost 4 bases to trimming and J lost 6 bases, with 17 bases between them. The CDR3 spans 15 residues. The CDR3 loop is CASSPFPAQGQPQHF. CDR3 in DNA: TGCGCCAGCAGCCCTTTCCCTGCACAGGGTCAGCCCCAGCATTTT. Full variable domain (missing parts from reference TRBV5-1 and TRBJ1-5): KAGVTQTPRYLIKTRGQQVTLSCSPISGHRSVSWYQQTPGQGLQFLFEYFSETQRNKGNFPGRFSGRQFSNSRSEMNVSTLELGDSALYLCASSPFPAQGQPQHFGDGTRLSIL.

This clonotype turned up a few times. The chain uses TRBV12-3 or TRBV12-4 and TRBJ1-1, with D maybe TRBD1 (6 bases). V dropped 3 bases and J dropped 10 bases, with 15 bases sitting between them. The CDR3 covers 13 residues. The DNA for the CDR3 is TGTGCCAGCAGTTTCCTAACAGGGAATGTAGCTTTCTTT. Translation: CASSFLTGNVAFF.

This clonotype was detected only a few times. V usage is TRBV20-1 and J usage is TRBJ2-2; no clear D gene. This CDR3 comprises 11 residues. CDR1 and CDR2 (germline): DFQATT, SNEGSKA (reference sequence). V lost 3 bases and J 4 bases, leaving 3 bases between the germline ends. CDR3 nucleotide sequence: TGCAGTGCTAGTGGCACCGGGGAGCTGTTTTTT. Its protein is CSASGTGELFF.

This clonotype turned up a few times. DNA of the CDR3: TGTGCCAGCAGCTTAGGGACCTGGACAGGCCTAGGGGCCTACGAGCAGTACGTC. This codes for CASSLGTWTGLGAYEQYV. The chain carries TRBV7-8 and TRBJ2-7, with TRBD1 identical over 7 bases. V shed 1 base, J shed 2 bases, and the junction held 14 bases outside the gene matches. The V gene's germline CDR1 is SGHVS and CDR2 FQNEAQ. The CDR3 consists of 18 residues.

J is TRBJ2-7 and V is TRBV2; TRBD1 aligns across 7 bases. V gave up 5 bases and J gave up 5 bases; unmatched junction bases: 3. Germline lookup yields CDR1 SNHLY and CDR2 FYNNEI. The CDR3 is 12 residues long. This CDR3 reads CASSKRGHEQYV. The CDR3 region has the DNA TGTGCCAGCAGTAAAAGGGGGCACGAGCAGTACGTC.

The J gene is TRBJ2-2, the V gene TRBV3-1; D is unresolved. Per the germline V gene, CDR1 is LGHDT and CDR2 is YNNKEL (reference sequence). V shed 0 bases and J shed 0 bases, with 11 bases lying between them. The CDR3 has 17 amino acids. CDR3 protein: CASSQEVNIANTGELFF. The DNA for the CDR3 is TGTGCCAGCAGCCAAGAGGTTAATATAGCGAACACCGGGGAGCTGTTTTTT.

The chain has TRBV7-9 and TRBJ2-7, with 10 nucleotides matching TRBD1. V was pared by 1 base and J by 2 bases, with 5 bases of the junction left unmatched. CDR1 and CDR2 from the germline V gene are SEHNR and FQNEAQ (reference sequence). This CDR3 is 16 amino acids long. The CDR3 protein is CASSLGVGTGAYEQYF. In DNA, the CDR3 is TGTGCCAGCAGCTTAGGAGTTGGGACAGGGGCCTACGAGCAGTACTTC.

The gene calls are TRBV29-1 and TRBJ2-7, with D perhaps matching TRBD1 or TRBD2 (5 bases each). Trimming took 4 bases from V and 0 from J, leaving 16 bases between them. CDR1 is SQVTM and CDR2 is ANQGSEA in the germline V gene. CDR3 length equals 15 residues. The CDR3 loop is CSVAEDTASSYEQYF. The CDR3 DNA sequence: TGCAGCGTTGCGGAGGACACGGCAAGCTCCTACGAGCAGTACTTC.

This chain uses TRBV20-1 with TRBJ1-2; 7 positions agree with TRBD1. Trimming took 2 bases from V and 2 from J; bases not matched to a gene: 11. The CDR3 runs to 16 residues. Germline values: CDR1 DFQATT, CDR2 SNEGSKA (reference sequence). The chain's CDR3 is CSARKGTANPNYGYTF. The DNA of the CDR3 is TGCAGTGCTAGAAAGGGGACAGCAAACCCCAACTATGGCTACACCTTC.

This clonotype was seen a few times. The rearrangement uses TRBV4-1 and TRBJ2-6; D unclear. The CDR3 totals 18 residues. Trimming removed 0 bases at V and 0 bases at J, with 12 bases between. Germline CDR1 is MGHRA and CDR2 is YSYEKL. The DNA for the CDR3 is TGCGCCAGCAGCCAAGATGGGTTTGGGTCCTCTGGGGCCAACGTCCTGACTTTC. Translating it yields CASSQDGFGSSGANVLTF.

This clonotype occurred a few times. This CDR3 is CASSRSGTFLETQYF. The CDR3 DNA sequence: TGTGCCAGCAGCCGTAGCGGGACCTTTCTGGAGACCCAGTACTTC. The chain joins TRBV7-2 to TRBJ2-5; 8 bases are shared with TRBD2. The CDR3 contains 15 residues. In germline, CDR1 is SGHTA, CDR2 FQGNSA. V lost 5 bases, J lost 5 bases, and 10 bases stayed unmatched.

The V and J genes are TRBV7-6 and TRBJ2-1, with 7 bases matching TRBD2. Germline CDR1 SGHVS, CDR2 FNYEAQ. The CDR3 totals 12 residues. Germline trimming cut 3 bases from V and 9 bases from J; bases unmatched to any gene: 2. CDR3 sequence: CASSLIAGEQFF. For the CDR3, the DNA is TGTGCCAGCAGCTTGATAGCGGGTGAGCAGTTCTTC.

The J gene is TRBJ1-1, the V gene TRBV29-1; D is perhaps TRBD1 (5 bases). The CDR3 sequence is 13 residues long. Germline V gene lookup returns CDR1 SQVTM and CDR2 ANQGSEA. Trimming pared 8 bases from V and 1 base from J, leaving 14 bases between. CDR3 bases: TGCAGCCCATGGACACGGTCGAACACTGAAGCTTTCTTT. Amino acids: CSPWTRSNTEAFF.

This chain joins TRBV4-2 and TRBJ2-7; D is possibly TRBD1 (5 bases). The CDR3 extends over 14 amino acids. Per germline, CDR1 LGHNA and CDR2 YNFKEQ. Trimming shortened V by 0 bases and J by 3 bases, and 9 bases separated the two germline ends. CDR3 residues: CASSQDRDYYEQYF. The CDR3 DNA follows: TGTGCCAGCAGCCAAGACAGGGATTACTACGAGCAGTACTTC.

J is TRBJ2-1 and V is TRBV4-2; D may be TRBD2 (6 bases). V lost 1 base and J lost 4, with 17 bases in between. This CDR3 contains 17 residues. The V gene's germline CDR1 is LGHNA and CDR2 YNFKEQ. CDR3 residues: CASSQGTTPRVYNEQFF. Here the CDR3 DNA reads TGTGCCAGCAGCCAAGGGACTACCCCAAGAGTATACAATGAGCAGTTCTTC.

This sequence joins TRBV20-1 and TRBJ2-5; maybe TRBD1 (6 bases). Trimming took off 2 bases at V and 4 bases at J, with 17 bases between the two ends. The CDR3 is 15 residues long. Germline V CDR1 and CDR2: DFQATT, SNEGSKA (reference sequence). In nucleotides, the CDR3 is TGCAGTGCTAGATCGACACAGGGTACAGGAGAGACCCAGTACTTC. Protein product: CSARSTQGTGETQYF.

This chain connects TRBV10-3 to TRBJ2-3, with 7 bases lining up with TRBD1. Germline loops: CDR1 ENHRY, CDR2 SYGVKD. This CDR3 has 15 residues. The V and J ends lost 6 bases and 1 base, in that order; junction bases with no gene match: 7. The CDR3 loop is CAISPNTGGTDTQYF. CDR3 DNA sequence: TGTGCCATCAGCCCGAATACAGGGGGCACAGATACGCAGTATTTT.